This TCR beta chain was recorded in a study of blood T cell repertoires in COVID-19 (dated by TCRdb to about 2020). For the study in its entirety: Collaborator samples came from the United States, Italy and Spain and covered acute and convalescent phases of COVID-19. The material from the prospective study consisted of cDNA or gDNA derived from T cells, B-cell-depleted T cells, or PBMCs. A freely available public database, intended as a resource for researchers studying the immune response to SARS-CoV-2, is where the repertoires were released. Samples came from the ongoing ImmuneRACE study (first 160 participants) plus 1,254 subjects from 6 global collaborators. HLA class I and class II types, where available, came from metadata supplied by the sample provider rather than from assay-based typing. Nearly every sample came with metadata listing a de-identified subject ID, COVID-19 status, age in years and sex. The dataset comprised deeply sampled blood TCRbeta repertoires from subjects exposed to, actively infected with, or recovered from COVID-19.

TCRbeta CDR3 regions were amplified from genomic DNA by means of the immunoSEQ Assay, a bias-controlled multiplex PCR. Regarding the original processing steps: The number of nucleated cells in each sample was estimated from the amplification of reference gene primers within the assay. To quantify the absolute abundance of each unique TCRbeta CDR3 rearrangement, sequence reads were collapsed and filtered. For each sample, productive Simpson clonality was calculated by taking the square root of Simpson's diversity index across productive rearrangements. The table was pulled from immuneACCESS by TCRdb, which kept in-frame rearrangements only. Such tables lose some clones; where checked, under half of the loss comes from unresolved V genes, and the rest has no known cause. That table is the source of V, J and clone size, and D and trimming were worked out from the DNA. The sample table holds 60,000 to 85,000 clones, of which approximately 80% were seen once. The ten largest clones represent about 16% of the sample.

Each collaborating institution followed its own protocols to collect whole blood in K2EDTA tubes. For TCRbeta analysis, collaborator samples were shipped as frozen whole blood, as isolated PBMCs, or as DNA extracted from either sample type. The paper's findings and limits, for the study overall: The amount of clinical and demographic metadata varied by source and participant and was provided uncurated.

The CDR3 covers 12 residues, taking in both the cysteine and the phenylalanine. Only the CDR3 region is kept as DNA, spanning 36 bases read in frame from base 1. Reading the germline V gene gives CDR1 ENHRY and CDR2 SYGVKD. V is cut by 0 bases and J by 4 bases, and the space between the germline ends is 2 bases. As for this clone: It has no known antigen specificity. No much larger clone is present one base from it, and per-base qualities are unavailable.

This TCR derives from a human donor in a cohort sampled during active COVID-19. The chain joins TRBV10-3 to TRBJ2-3, with the identity of the D gene unclear. The source material was peripheral blood. The nucleotide sequence is TGTGCCATCAGTGAGTCCGCAGATACGCAGTATTTT. Its protein reads: CAISESADTQYF.